A single T cell receptor beta chain is shown here with its context. This sample was included in a study of blood T cell repertoires in COVID-19. Study background: In each case, the material was cDNA or gDNA derived from T cells, B-cell-depleted T cells, or PBMCs.

Germline V CDR1 and CDR2: SGHNT, YYREEE (reference sequence). V trimming: 0 bases; J trimming: 4 bases; junction bases outside the gene matches: 4. The CDR3 is 15 amino acids. Original data processing: Amplification of reference gene primers provided the estimated nucleated cell counts. The protocol was immunoSEQ multiplex PCR, while the TCRdb copy is restricted to in-frame clones and leaves out a portion. V and J calls and clone size come straight from that table; D and trimming were deduced from the DNA. The sample includes fewer than 250,000 clones, over 80% of them seen just once. This TCR was recovered from a woman aged 55 to 70 with COVID-19, enrolled during active disease. The genes are TRBV5-4 and TRBJ2-7; TRBD1 matches at 10 bases. Sequenced material: peripheral blood. CDR3 sequence reads: CASSLGGQGGYEQYF. In nucleotides, the CDR3 is TGTGCCAGCAGCTTGGGTGGACAGGGGGGTTACGAGCAGTACTTC.